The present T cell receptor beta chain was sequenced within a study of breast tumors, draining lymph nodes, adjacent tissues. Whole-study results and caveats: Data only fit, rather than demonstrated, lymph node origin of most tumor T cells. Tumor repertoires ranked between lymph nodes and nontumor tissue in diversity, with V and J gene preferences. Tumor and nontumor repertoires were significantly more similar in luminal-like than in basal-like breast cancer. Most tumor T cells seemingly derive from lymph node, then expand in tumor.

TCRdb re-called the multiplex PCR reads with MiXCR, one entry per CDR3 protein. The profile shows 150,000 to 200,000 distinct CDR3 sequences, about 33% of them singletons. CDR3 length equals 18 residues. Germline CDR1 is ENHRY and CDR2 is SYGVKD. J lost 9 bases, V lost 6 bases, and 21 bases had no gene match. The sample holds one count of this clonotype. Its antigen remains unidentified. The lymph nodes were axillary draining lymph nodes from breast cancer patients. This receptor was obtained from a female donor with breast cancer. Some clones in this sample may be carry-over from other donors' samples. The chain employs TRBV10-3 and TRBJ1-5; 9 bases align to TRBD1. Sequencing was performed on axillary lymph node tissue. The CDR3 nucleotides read TGTGCCATCAGCCGGGACAGGGCCGGTTCCCTTCGGAGTGGGCCCCAGCATTTT. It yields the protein CAISRDRAGSLRSGPQHF.